This T cell receptor beta chain derives from a study of blood T cell repertoires in COVID-19. V dropped 11 bases and J dropped 9 bases, with 14 bases sitting between them. This CDR3 comprises 12 residues. Germline-derived CDR1 and CDR2 are SGHTA and FQGNSA. Profiled with immunoSEQ multiplex PCR; TCRdb holds only in-frame clones, not every one. The repertoire holds 300,000 to 400,000 clones, about 86% seen once, with approximately 3.1% in the top ten. This TCR was recovered from a young man with active or convalescent COVID-19. The chain joins TRBV7-2 to TRBJ1-6; D is ambiguous. Sequencing was done on a sample of peripheral blood. The CDR3 loop is CAGLERGSPLHF. Written as DNA, the CDR3 is TGTGCCGGACTTGAAAGAGGTTCACCCCTCCACTTT.